This T cell receptor (beta chain) was sequenced in a study of T cell responses to AZD1222 COVID-19 vaccine. Note on this clone: Its specificity is unknown.

Study-wide points: Baseline seropositives among AZD1222 recipients totaled only five to seven. Reportedly, nearly half of unique spike TCRs recognized epitopes outside B.1.351/B.1.1.7 mutations. Females outnumbered males among donors, who were mostly white British; clonal diversity was possibly underestimated.

Produced via immunoSEQ multiplex PCR; TCRdb's table is partial and in-frame only. The data hold tens of thousands of clones, with nearly 90% observed a single time. The CDR3 length is 18 residues. CDR1 SGHNT and CDR2 YENEEA come from the germline V gene. Germline trimming cut 5 bases from V and 0 bases from J; bases unmatched to any gene: 10. Second doses that came at about 4 or about 12 weeks were put together. The TCR comes from an adult who received the AZD1222 COVID-19 vaccine. The chain recombines TRBV11-3 with TRBJ2-3; 11 positions match TRBD2. The source material was peripheral blood, sampled 28 days after the second AZD1222 dose. The CDR3 region has the DNA TGTGCCAGCAGCATTGGACTAGCGGGCTACCCAAGCACAGATACGCAGTATTTT. Its translation: CASSIGLAGYPSTDTQYF.